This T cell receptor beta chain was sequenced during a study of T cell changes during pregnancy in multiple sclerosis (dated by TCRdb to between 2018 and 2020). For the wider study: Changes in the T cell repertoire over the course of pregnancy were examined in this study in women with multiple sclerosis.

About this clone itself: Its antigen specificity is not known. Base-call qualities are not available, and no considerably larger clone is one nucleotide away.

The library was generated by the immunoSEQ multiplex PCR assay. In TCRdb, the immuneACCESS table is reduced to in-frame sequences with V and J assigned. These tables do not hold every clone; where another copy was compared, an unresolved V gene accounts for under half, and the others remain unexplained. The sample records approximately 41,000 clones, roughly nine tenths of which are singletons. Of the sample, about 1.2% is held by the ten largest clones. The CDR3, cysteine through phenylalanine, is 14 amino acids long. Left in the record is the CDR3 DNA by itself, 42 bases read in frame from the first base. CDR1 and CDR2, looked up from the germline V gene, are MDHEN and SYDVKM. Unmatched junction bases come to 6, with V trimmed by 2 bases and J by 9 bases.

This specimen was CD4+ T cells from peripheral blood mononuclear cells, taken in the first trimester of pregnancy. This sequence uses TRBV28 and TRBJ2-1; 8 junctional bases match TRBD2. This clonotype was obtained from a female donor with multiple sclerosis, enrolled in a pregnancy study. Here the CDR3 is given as CASSLISGEGEQFF. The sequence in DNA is TGTGCCAGCAGTTTAATTAGCGGGGAGGGTGAGCAGTTCTTC.